The rows below give T cell receptor beta chains drawn from one sample of a study of CD8 T cells in ankylosing spondylitis. TCRdb analysed the 5' RACE reads with MiXCR anew, one entry per CDR3 protein. The sample lists approximately 240,000 distinct CDR3 sequences; roughly a quarter were seen once. Sequencing input: blood, either unsorted or a sorted T cell fraction (not recorded which). These receptors were taken from a male donor with ankylosing spondylitis or in good health (not recorded which). The CDR3 runs from the conserved cysteine through the conserved F or W. The D gene is left open where the match is weak. A row's size may be missing; if present it is once, few, many or a size class.

D gene	J gene	clone size	V gene	CDR3 protein	CDR3 DNA
TRBD2	TRBJ2-5	NA	TRBV12-3/TRBV12-4	CASSLVSGARETQYF	TGTGCCAGCAGTTTAGTTAGCGGGGCGAGGGAGACCCAGTACTTC
TRBD2	TRBJ2-3	NA	TRBV6-2/TRBV6-3	CASSYSTSDTQYF	TGTGCCAGCAGTTACTCCACTAGCGACACGCAGTATTTT
NA	TRBJ2-7	NA	TRBV7-2	CASSFVAGTHEQYF	TGTGCCAGCAGCTTTGTCGCGGGGACCCACGAGCAGTACTTC
NA	TRBJ2-3	NA	TRBV12-3/TRBV12-4	CASSFGLRGRTDTQYF	TGTGCCAGCAGTTTCGGGTTGCGGGGACGCACAGATACGCAGTATTTT
NA	TRBJ2-2	many	TRBV7-9	CASSSPGLRTGELFF	TGTGCCAGCAGCTCGCCGGGACTTCGCACCGGGGAGCTGTTTTTT
NA	TRBJ2-5	once	TRBV24-1	CATSDPGGDNQETQYF	TGTGCCACCAGTGATCCAGGGGGGGATAACCAAGAGACCCAGTACTTC
TRBD1	TRBJ2-3	few	TRBV20-1	CSAIRGRLPTDTQYF	TGCAGTGCTATTAGGGGGCGACTCCCCACAGATACGCAGTATTTT
NA	TRBJ2-7	many	TRBV20-1	CSASSSQAGTSYEQYF	TGCAGTGCTAGTAGTTCCCAGGCAGGGACCAGCTACGAGCAGTACTTC
NA	TRBJ2-6	NA	TRBV29-1	CSVGEFVSGANVLTF	TGCAGCGTTGGTGAGTTCGTCTCTGGGGCCAACGTCCTGACTTTC
NA	TRBJ2-1	few	TRBV24-1	CATSDGEQFF	TGTGCCACCAGTGATGGGGAGCAGTTCTTC
TRBD2	TRBJ2-5	NA	TRBV29-1	CSVATSGGAEETQYF	TGCAGCGTTGCCACTAGCGGGGGGGCCGAAGAGACCCAGTACTTC
TRBD1	TRBJ1-4	many	TRBV5-1	CASSSGQGNNEKLFF	TGCGCCAGCAGCTCTGGACAGGGAAATAATGAAAAACTGTTTTTT
TRBD1	TRBJ2-1	NA	TRBV25-1	CAIRQGASNEQFF	TGTGCCATACGACAGGGGGCCTCCAATGAGCAGTTCTTC
NA	TRBJ2-2	NA	TRBV9	CASSVEGGRAGELFF	TGTGCCAGCAGCGTAGAAGGGGGTAGGGCCGGGGAGCTGTTTTTT